A selection of T cell receptor beta chains follows, all from one sample in a study of blood T cell repertoires in COVID-19. The repertoire was sequenced with immunoSEQ multiplex PCR; TCRdb's copy has only in-frame clones and lacks some. The sample has hundreds of thousands of clones, over 70% seen once; the top ten hold 8.6%. Sequencing was done on a sample of peripheral blood. These receptor sequences come from a human donor in a cohort sampled during active COVID-19. CDR3s include the opening cysteine and the closing phenylalanine or tryptophan. The order of the fields is V gene, D gene, J gene, CDR3 DNA, CDR3 protein. D genes are given only for firm matches.

v_call: TRBV3-1/TRBV3-2; d_call: TRBD2; j_call: TRBJ2-1; cdr3_nt: TGTGCCAGCAGCCAAGATAGCGGGGGCCCCTCCAGTGAGCAGTTCTTC; cdr3_aa: CASSQDSGGPSSEQFF
v_call: TRBV18; d_call: .; j_call: TRBJ1-2; cdr3_nt: TGTGCCAGCTCACCACCGATTACAAATATGGGGGGAGGACGTGGCTACACCTTC; cdr3_aa: CASSPPITNMGGGRGYTF
v_call: TRBV10-3; d_call: .; j_call: TRBJ2-1; cdr3_nt: TGTGCCATCAGTGAGTCGGCTAGGCAGTTCTTC; cdr3_aa: CAISESARQFF
v_call: TRBV10-3; d_call: .; j_call: TRBJ2-7; cdr3_nt: TGTGCCATCAGTGCCCGGACGGGATTTTATTACGAGCAGTACTTC; cdr3_aa: CAISARTGFYYEQYF
v_call: TRBV9; d_call: TRBD2; j_call: TRBJ2-1; cdr3_nt: TGTGCCAGCAGCGTAGGACCGGGACTAGCGGACTACAATGAGCAGTTCTTC; cdr3_aa: CASSVGPGLADYNEQFF
v_call: TRBV6-6; d_call: .; j_call: TRBJ2-7; cdr3_nt: TGTGCCAGCAGCCGGGACTTTCAGTCCTACGAGCAGTACTTC; cdr3_aa: CASSRDFQSYEQYF
v_call: TRBV14; d_call: TRBD1; j_call: TRBJ2-1; cdr3_nt: TGTGCCAGCAGCCATCGGGGACAGTGGTACAATGAGCAGTTCTTC; cdr3_aa: CASSHRGQWYNEQFF
v_call: TRBV18; d_call: TRBD1; j_call: TRBJ2-7; cdr3_nt: TGTGCCAGCTCACCACTCGGGACAGGTTTTAACGAGCAGTACTTC; cdr3_aa: CASSPLGTGFNEQYF
v_call: TRBV3-1/TRBV3-2; d_call: .; j_call: TRBJ1-3; cdr3_nt: TGTGCCAGCAGCCCAGGGGTTTTCAGGAACACCATATATTTT; cdr3_aa: CASSPGVFRNTIYF
v_call: TRBV4-2; d_call: .; j_call: TRBJ2-1; cdr3_nt: TGTGCCAGCAGCCAAGACCAGCCTAGCGTGAATGAGCAGTTCTTC; cdr3_aa: CASSQDQPSVNEQFF
v_call: TRBV7-7; d_call: TRBD1; j_call: TRBJ2-5; cdr3_nt: TGTGCTAGCAGCTTAGCTGGGACAGGGGCAGGAGAGACCCAGTACTTC; cdr3_aa: CASSLAGTGAGETQYF